These 5 T cell receptor beta chains were sequenced from one sample in a study of T cells expressing NK-cell markers. TCRdb reprocessed the 5' RACE reads and reports one entry per CDR3 protein, with no DNA. This table lists approximately 460,000 distinct CDR3 sequences. The sample taken for sequencing was blood T cells: a sorted CD56 or NKG2C T cell subset, CD4+ or CD8+ T cells, or bulk PBMC T cells (not recorded which). The receptor source for this set is a woman aged 18 to 69 in good health.

This chain connects TRBV7-2 to TRBJ2-1; TCRdb's D gene call, TRBD2, goes unchecked for lack of DNA. This CDR3 has 14 residues. Germline CDR1 is SGHTA and CDR2 is FQGNSA. The CDR3 is CASSYKAGNREQFF.

The chain couples TRBV27 to TRBJ2-1; the TCRdb D gene call, TRBD2, has no DNA to confirm it. The V gene's germline CDR1 is MNHEY and CDR2 SMNVEV (reference sequence). The CDR3 loop spans 13 amino acids. CDR3 in amino acids: CASKGTLNNEQFF.

The J gene is TRBJ2-7, the V gene TRBV20-1. This CDR3 has 13 amino acids. CDR1 and CDR2 from the germline V gene are DFQATT and SNEGSKA (reference sequence). CDR3 residues: CSALDRNSYEQYF.

The rearrangement links TRBV5-5 to TRBJ1-2. Germline V lookup: CDR1 SGHKS, CDR2 YYEKEE (reference sequence). CDR3 length: 14 residues. The CDR3 reads CASSLVTLDYGYTF. Variable domain in full (rest from reference TRBV5-5 and TRBJ1-2): DAGVTQSPTHLIKTRGQQVTLRCSPISGHKSVSWYQQVLGQGPQFIFQYYEKEERGRGNFPDRFSARQFPNYSSELNVNALLLGDSALYLCASSLVTLDYGYTFGSGTRLTVV.

The chain has TRBV7-3 and TRBJ1-5. CDR1 SGHTA and CDR2 FQGTGA come from the germline V gene. This CDR3 has 11 amino acids. The CDR3 is CAARYYQPQHF.